In this sample, the clone carrying this T cell receptor beta chain turned up a few times. This specimen comes from a study of blood T cell repertoires in COVID-19. The protocol was immunoSEQ multiplex PCR, while the TCRdb copy is restricted to in-frame clones and leaves out a portion. This table holds about 370,000 clones, about 90% found once. The CDR3 runs 14 residues. V lost 4 bases to trimming and J lost 8 bases; unmatched junction nucleotides: 3. CDR1 and CDR2 (germline): SGHKS, YYEKEE (reference sequence). The specimen sequenced was peripheral blood. This rearrangement joins TRBV5-5 to TRBJ1-6; 10 bases are a match to TRBD1. This clonotype was obtained from a woman in her 30s with COVID-19, enrolled during active disease. The DNA of the CDR3 is TGTGCCAGCAGCCCTGGGACAGGGGATTCACCCCTCCACTTT. Translating it yields CASSPGTGDSPLHF.